This is a list of T cell receptor beta chains from one sample in a study of radiotherapy plus CTLA-4 blockade in lung cancer. Generated by immunoSEQ multiplex PCR, the TCRdb table keeps only in-frame clones and is missing some. The sample includes tens of thousands of clones, more than 65% of them seen just once. The sample here was peripheral blood, taken from a patient treated with radiotherapy plus ipilimumab. These receptor sequences come from a human donor with non-small cell lung cancer who had stable disease on radiotherapy plus ipilimumab. The CDR3 runs from the conserved cysteine through the conserved F or W. The D gene is left open where the match is weak. Expanded clones are given a class, and other clones once, few, many or no size at all.

J	size	V	D	DNA	CDR3
TRBJ2-5	NA	TRBV11-2	NA	TGTGCCAGCAGCTTCGGACAGTTGGAGACCCAGTACTTC	CASSFGQLETQYF
TRBJ1-5	NA	TRBV2	NA	TGTGCCAGCAGTGAAGCCAGATCTGATCAGCCCCAGCATTTT	CASSEARSDQPQHF
TRBJ1-1	NA	TRBV7-9	NA	TGTGCCAGCAGCTTAAGGGGTTCTGCCAGACCGAACACTGAAGCTTTCTTT	CASSLRGSARPNTEAFF
TRBJ1-1	NA	TRBV25-1	NA	TGTGCCAGCAGTGAAATTGGTAGGACAGAAGTAAGAGCTTTCTTT	CASSEIGRTEVRAFF
TRBJ1-2	NA	TRBV5-1	NA	TGCGCCAGCAGCCGAGACAGGACTGGCTACACCTTC	CASSRDRTGYTF
TRBJ1-6	NA	TRBV19	TRBD1	TGTGCCAGTAGTATGAAGGGACAGGGGGCTGGTAATTCACCCCTCCACTTT	CASSMKGQGAGNSPLHF
TRBJ2-3	NA	TRBV7-8	NA	TGTGCCAGCAGCTTAGATGCCCCAGCGCAGTATTTT	CASSLDAPAQYF
TRBJ1-2	once	TRBV9	NA	TGTGCCAGCAACCAGGGTAACTATGGCTACACCTTC	CASNQGNYGYTF
TRBJ2-1	NA	TRBV2	TRBD2	TGTGCCAGCAGAGGGGGTGGGTCTAGCGGGGGGGCTGAGCAGTTCTTC	CASRGGGSSGGAEQFF
TRBJ2-1	NA	TRBV6-4	NA	TGTGCCAGCAGTGAAAATCTGGGGGGAGATGAGCAGTTCTTC	CASSENLGGDEQFF
TRBJ1-2	NA	TRBV6-5	NA	TGTGCCAGCAGACAGGGCCCTTATGGCTACACCTTC	CASRQGPYGYTF
TRBJ2-7	NA	TRBV19	NA	TGTGCCAGTGGAACAGGTTCGGGCGAGCAGTACTTC	CASGTGSGEQYF
TRBJ1-1	NA	TRBV19	TRBD1	TGTGCCAGTAGTGCCACAGGGGCTTGGAACACTGAAGCTTTCTTT	CASSATGAWNTEAFF
TRBJ2-2	NA	TRBV10-3	NA	TGTGCCATCAGCAACAGCTTCACCGGGGAGCTGTTTTTT	CAISNSFTGELFF
TRBJ2-7	NA	TRBV29-1	TRBD1	TGCAGCGTCGAGGGGTGGGACAGGGAAGGCGAGCAGTACTTC	CSVEGWDREGEQYF
TRBJ2-5	NA	TRBV10-3	NA	TGTGCCATCAGCAAAGGACAGTTTTATGAGGTAGAGACCCAGTACTTC	CAISKGQFYEVETQYF
TRBJ2-7	NA	TRBV10-2	TRBD1	TGCGCCAGCAGTGAGTCGGTCCCGGGACAGGGCGCCCACGAGCAGTACTTC	CASSESVPGQGAHEQYF
TRBJ2-5	NA	TRBV5-6	TRBD1	TGTGCCAGCAGCCCCCGGGACAGACAAGAGACCCAGTACTTC	CASSPRDRQETQYF
TRBJ2-3	NA	TRBV7-3	NA	TGTGCCAGCAGCCTTAGCCGGGGGTCCACGCAGTATTTT	CASSLSRGSTQYF
TRBJ1-1	NA	TRBV2	NA	TGTGCCAGCAGGCGATCCATGAACACTGAAGCTTTCTTT	CASRRSMNTEAFF
TRBJ2-5	NA	TRBV11-2	TRBD2	TGTGCCAGCAGCAGAGGACTAGCGCAGCGAGAGACCCAGTACTTC	CASSRGLAQRETQYF
TRBJ2-7	medium-sized	TRBV6-1	TRBD1	TGTGCCAGCAGACGGGACAGCCCCCTCTACGAGCAGTACTTC	CASRRDSPLYEQYF
TRBJ1-4	NA	TRBV19	TRBD1	TGTGCCAGTAGTAGGTTACAGGGGTTGGATGAAAAACTGTTTTTT	CASSRLQGLDEKLFF
TRBJ2-1	NA	TRBV9	NA	TGTGCCAGCAGCGGCCCGATAGGGAGGGGGGGGTACGAGCAGTTCTTC	CASSGPIGRGGYEQFF
TRBJ2-3	NA	TRBV5-5	NA	TGTGCCAGCAGCTCCTACAGGGAACCACGCACAGATACGCAGTATTTT	CASSSYREPRTDTQYF
TRBJ2-3	few	TRBV9	TRBD2	TGTGCCAGCAGCGTAGTAGCGGGGGTCACAGATACGCAGTATTTT	CASSVVAGVTDTQYF
TRBJ2-5	NA	TRBV7-3	TRBD1	TGTGCCAGCAGCTTACGTCCGGGACAGCAAGAGACCCAGTACTTC	CASSLRPGQQETQYF
TRBJ2-3	few	TRBV5-4	TRBD2	TGTGCCAGCAGCTTGCGATCGGGGGGGCCGCTTACGCAGTATTTT	CASSLRSGGPLTQYF
TRBJ2-1	NA	TRBV19	TRBD2	TGTGCCAGTGAACAGGGACTAGGCTACAATGAGCAGTTCTTC	CASEQGLGYNEQFF
TRBJ2-7	NA	TRBV5-1	TRBD2	TGCGCCAGCAGCTCCGGGGGGTTGGGGGGACGCGAGCAGTACTTC	CASSSGGLGGREQYF
TRBJ2-2	NA	TRBV27	TRBD1	TGTGCCAGCACCCCACTCCCCACAGGGGGCACCGGGGAGCTGTTTTTT	CASTPLPTGGTGELFF
TRBJ1-1	NA	TRBV18	TRBD1	TGTGCCAGCTCACCTGGACAGGGGATTGAAGCTTTCTTT	CASSPGQGIEAFF
TRBJ2-2	once	TRBV18	NA	TGTGCCAGCTCACCAAGTTGGGGGCAGGATAACACCGGGGAGCTGTTTTTT	CASSPSWGQDNTGELFF
TRBJ2-2	NA	TRBV5-5	TRBD1	TGTGCCAGCAGGGTGGGGACAGAGGCTCGGGGGGAGCTGTTTTTT	CASRVGTEARGELFF
TRBJ1-1	few	TRBV2	NA	TGTGCCAGCAGTGAAGCAACGGGGAGAAGCACTGAAGCTTTCTTT	CASSEATGRSTEAFF
TRBJ1-3	NA	TRBV9	NA	TGTGCCAGCAGCGTAGCGGGCAGCGGCTCTGGAAACACCATATATTTT	CASSVAGSGSGNTIYF
TRBJ2-7	NA	TRBV19	NA	TGTGCCACCCGTTTCGGGTCTTACGAGCAGTACTTC	CATRFGSYEQYF
TRBJ2-1	NA	TRBV27	TRBD1	TGTGCCAGCAGTTTTCTAAACAGGGGATACAATGAGCAGTTCTTC	CASSFLNRGYNEQFF
TRBJ2-1	NA	TRBV14	TRBD1	TGTGCCAGCAGCCAAGAATGGACAGGAAAAAATGACAATGAGCAGTTCTTC	CASSQEWTGKNDNEQFF
TRBJ1-3	few	TRBV6-5	NA	TGTGCCAGCATCCAAGGCAGGGGTTACCGAAACACCATATATTTT	CASIQGRGYRNTIYF
TRBJ2-5	NA	TRBV18	TRBD2	TGTGCCAGCTCACCACCGGCGGGGGGAGTGGAGACCCAGTACTTC	CASSPPAGGVETQYF
TRBJ2-5	NA	TRBV5-1	TRBD1	TGCGCCAGCAGCTCGTTATCACAGGGGGACCAAGAGACCCAGTACTTC	CASSSLSQGDQETQYF
TRBJ1-2	NA	TRBV6-1	NA	TGTGCCAGTTCTGACAGAATGACTGGCTACACCTTC	CASSDRMTGYTF
TRBJ2-3	NA	TRBV29-1	TRBD2	TGCAGCTTACTCCGGGGGGGCACAGATACGCAGTATTTT	CSLLRGGTDTQYF